This T cell receptor (beta chain) was obtained from a study of cytomegalovirus exposure and HLA in healthy donors. With respect to this clone: The antigen is undetermined.

13 Jbeta primers and 60 Vbeta primers were used for the PCR. Assay used: immunoSEQ multiplex PCR; TCRdb lists only in-frame clones, some missing. The sample has roughly 90,000 clones, 70% to 85% seen once. Points from the study as a whole: The authors later found most CMV-associated TCR beta chains appeared HLA-restricted. Accurate prediction of most subjects' HLA-A and HLA-B alleles from TCR beta sequences was reported. High sensitivity and specificity were reportedly achieved when the classifier diagnosed cytomegalovirus status. Rare TCR sequences predominated, though certain public TCRs were found in many donors.

The CDR3 length is 15 residues. The germline V gene encodes CDR1 LNHDA and CDR2 SQIVND (reference sequence). Trimming stripped 1 base from V and 0 bases from J, with 9 bases between. This chain connects TRBV19 to TRBJ1-1; unclear D gene. The sequenced sample was PBMCs. This receptor was taken from a man aged 18 to 30 in good health and CMV-seronegative. The CDR3 coding sequence is TGTGCCAGTAGTATAGGCCCGAACATGAACACTGAAGCTTTCTTT. It specifies CASSIGPNMNTEAFF.